Each of the 26 T cell receptor beta chains below was sequenced from the same sample in a study of blood T cell repertoires in COVID-19. Assay used: immunoSEQ multiplex PCR; TCRdb lists only in-frame clones, some missing. The repertoire has approximately 230,000 clones, approximately 84% of them found once; the top ten carry about 14%. Sequencing was performed on PBMCs or T cells enriched from blood (not recorded which). The receptors were gathered from a young man who had recovered from COVID-19.

The table lists this clone with a few counts. V usage is TRBV19 and J usage is TRBJ2-2, with 8 bases aligning to TRBD1. There are 16 residues in the CDR3. V lost 1 base and J lost 4; bases outside the gene matches: 5. The germline V gene has CDR1 LNHDA and CDR2 SQIVND (reference sequence). The chain's CDR3 is CASSIVRTGSTGELFF. DNA of the CDR3: TGTGCCAGTAGTATAGTGAGGACAGGGAGCACCGGGGAGCTGTTTTTT. Filled out from reference TRBV19 and TRBJ2-2, the complete variable domain reads DGGITQSPKYLFRKEGQNVTLSCEQNLNHDAMYWYRQDPGQGLRLIYYSQIVNDFQKGDIAEGYSVSREKKESFPLTVTSAQKNPTAFYLCASSIVRTGSTGELFFGEGSRLTVL.

The count of this clone is one. This chain uses TRBV6-5 with TRBJ1-1, with 10 positions matching TRBD1. The CDR3 runs to 16 residues. The junction had 7 bases not matched to a gene; V was cut back by 4 bases and J by 2 bases. Germline CDR1 is MNHEY and CDR2 is SVGAGI. CDR3 protein: CASSFRQGARNTEAFF. The CDR3 bases are TGTGCCAGCAGTTTTAGACAGGGGGCGCGAAACACTGAAGCTTTCTTT.

This chain connects TRBV27 to TRBJ2-1; a weak D match, TRBD2 (5 bases). The CDR3 loop spans 12 amino acids. CDR1 is MNHEY and CDR2 is SMNVEV in the germline V gene (reference sequence). The germline V and J ends were trimmed by 6 bases and 7 bases, with 10 bases remaining between them. The CDR3 loop reads CASSYSGNEQFF. CDR3 nucleotide sequence: TGTGCCAGCAGCTACTCGGGGAATGAGCAGTTCTTC.

V gene TRBV13 combines with J gene TRBJ1-2; tentatively, D is TRBD1 (6 bases). Germline loops: CDR1 PRHDT, CDR2 FYEKMQ (reference sequence). CDR3 length: 15 residues. V dropped 8 bases and J dropped 4 bases, with 20 bases sitting between them. The DNA of the CDR3 is TGTGCCAGCTCTTCCAGTCCGCAGGGGATCTATGGCTACACCTTC. Translated, it gives CASSSSPQGIYGYTF.

The chain joins TRBV5-5 to TRBJ1-3, with TRBD1 matching over 10 bases. The germline V gene has CDR1 SGHKS and CDR2 YYEKEE (reference sequence). The CDR3 has 14 amino acids. J was trimmed by 2 bases and V by 7 bases; bases with no gene match: 3. CDR3 loop: CASGTGVTGNTIYF. The CDR3 coding sequence is TGTGCCAGCGGGACAGGGGTAACTGGAAACACCATATATTTT.

This chain uses TRBV4-2 with TRBJ2-1, with TRBD1 identical over 10 bases. The germline gives CDR1 LGHNA, CDR2 YNFKEQ. Trimming at V came to 0 bases and at J to 6 bases, leaving 5 bases not matched to a gene. The CDR3 has 16 residues. CDR3 sequence: CASSQEGQGEGNEQFF. The CDR3 coding sequence is TGTGCCAGCAGCCAAGAAGGACAGGGGGAAGGCAATGAGCAGTTCTTC.

The rearrangement uses TRBV7-8 and TRBJ2-3; 7 bases are shared with TRBD1. This CDR3 is 16 amino acids long. The V and J ends lost 4 bases and 1 base, in that order; junction bases with no gene match: 8. CDR1 and CDR2 (germline): SGHVS, FQNEAQ. The CDR3 reads CASSSILGQGTDTQYF. The CDR3 nucleotides are TGTGCCAGCAGCTCCATTTTAGGACAGGGCACAGATACGCAGTATTTT.

The CDR3, as DNA: TGTGCCAGCAGTTACTCGATATCCGGAGCCTACGAGCAGTACTTC. Its protein is CASSYSISGAYEQYF. J is TRBJ2-7 and V is TRBV6-5; D is ambiguous. The V gene lost 0 bases and the J gene lost 2 bases, with 11 bases spanning the gap. The germline V gene has CDR1 MNHEY and CDR2 SVGAGI. The CDR3 is 15 amino acids.

This clone has just one count. V gene TRBV6-5 combines with J gene TRBJ1-4; D is ambiguous. Trimming stripped 6 bases from V and 2 bases from J, with 13 bases between. The CDR3 runs 15 residues. The germline V gene has CDR1 MNHEY and CDR2 SVGAGI. The CDR3, as DNA: TGTGCCAGCAGGCGGAGTGCGGGTACTAATGAAAAACTGTTTTTT. Translating gives CASRRSAGTNEKLFF.

V usage is TRBV5-6 and J usage is TRBJ1-1; possible D gene TRBD1, 5 bases. This CDR3 contains 15 residues. V was cut by 1 base and J by 0 bases, with 10 bases left in between. Germline lookup yields CDR1 SGHDT and CDR2 YYEEEE. CDR3 nucleotides: TGTGCCAGCAGCTTGTTGCGGGGGTTGAACACTGAAGCTTTCTTT. Residues: CASSLLRGLNTEAFF.

In its sample, this clone was seen a few times. This rearrangement joins TRBV19 to TRBJ1-1, with 8 bases that match TRBD1. The V gene's germline CDR1 is LNHDA and CDR2 SQIVND (reference sequence). After removal of 5 bases from V and 3 bases from J, the junction contained 5 bases not matched to a gene. The length of the CDR3 is 14 residues. This CDR3 reads CASSPDREDTEAFF. In DNA, the CDR3 is TGTGCCAGTAGTCCGGACAGGGAGGACACTGAAGCTTTCTTT.

The rearrangement links TRBV13 to TRBJ1-2, with D possibly TRBD1 on 5 matching bases. CDR3 length: 14 residues. Trimming took off 5 bases at V and 7 bases at J, with 17 bases between the two ends. Germline assignment: CDR1 PRHDT and CDR2 FYEKMQ (reference sequence). The CDR3 loop is CASSSQGFMAGYTF. For the CDR3, the DNA is TGTGCCAGCAGCAGTCAGGGATTCATGGCTGGCTACACCTTC.

This chain joins TRBV5-1 and TRBJ1-1, with D unclear. Germline assignment: CDR1 SGHRS and CDR2 YFSETQ. This CDR3 region has 15 residues. V was cut by 0 bases and J by 4 bases, with 13 bases left in between. CDR3 sequence: CASSLGAGLSTEAFF. CDR3 in DNA: TGCGCCAGCAGCTTGGGGGCCGGTCTCAGCACTGAAGCTTTCTTT.

This clone has ten or more counts. The V call is TRBV19, the J call TRBJ2-1; 9 bases match TRBD2. The CDR3 contains 14 residues. J was trimmed by 9 bases and V by 7 bases; bases with no gene match: 10. The V gene's germline CDR1 is LNHDA and CDR2 SQIVND (reference sequence). The CDR3 protein is CASKSSGDSGEQFF. CDR3 DNA: TGTGCCAGTAAATCTAGCGGGGACTCGGGTGAGCAGTTCTTC.

The CDR3 bases are TGTGCCAGCAGCCAGGGACAGGGGGCTTACGAAAAACTGTTTTTT. It translates to CASSQGQGAYEKLFF. This chain connects TRBV7-2 to TRBJ1-4; 12 nucleotides agree with TRBD1. The CDR3 runs 15 residues. With 5 bases clipped from V and 8 bases from J, the junction kept 6 bases outside the gene matches. Germline V CDR1 and CDR2: SGHTA, FQGNSA.

The V call is TRBV11-2, the J call TRBJ2-5, with TRBD2 identical over 9 bases. V was clipped by 4 bases and J by 4 bases; unmatched bases: 4. The CDR3 length is 14 residues. CDR1 is SGHAT, CDR2 FQNNGV, per germline. As DNA, the CDR3 is TGTGCCAGCAGCTCGCGGGGGGGCCGAGAGACCCAGTACTTC. This translates into CASSSRGGRETQYF. The full variable domain, rest sourced from reference TRBV11-2 and TRBJ2-5, is EAGVAQSPRYKIIEKRQSVAFWCNPISGHATLYWYQQILGQGPKLLIQFQNNGVVDDSQLPKDRFSAERLKGVDSTLKIQPAKLEDSAVYLCASSSRGGRETQYFGPGTRLLVL.

This chain connects TRBV6-5 to TRBJ2-7; 9 bases map to TRBD1. The V gene end was trimmed by 7 bases and the J gene end by 1 base; junction bases not matched to a gene: 5. The CDR3 spans 14 residues. CDR1 MNHEY and CDR2 SVGAGI come from the germline V gene. The CDR3 loop is CASIPGQGSYEQYF. Written as DNA, the CDR3 is TGTGCCAGCATTCCGGGACAGGGATCCTACGAGCAGTACTTC.

The V and J genes are TRBV27 and TRBJ2-7; TRBD2 matches at 7 bases. CDR1 is MNHEY and CDR2 is SMNVEV in the germline V gene (reference sequence). This CDR3 region has 15 residues. The trim removed 5 bases at V and 5 bases at J, leaving 12 bases unmatched. The CDR3 protein is CASSPLGAGRHEQYF. The CDR3 coding sequence is TGTGCCAGCAGTCCGCTAGGAGCGGGGCGGCACGAGCAGTACTTC.

The genes are TRBV3-1 (or the pseudogene TRBV3-2) and TRBJ2-1; TRBD2 agrees at 9 bases. Germline V gene data show CDR1 as LGHDT and CDR2 as YNNKEL (reference sequence). Unmatched junction bases numbered 4, after V lost 2 bases and J lost 5 bases. This CDR3 is built from 15 residues. The chain's CDR3 is CASSQWASGDNEQFF. As DNA, the CDR3 is TGTGCCAGCAGCCAATGGGCTAGCGGGGACAATGAGCAGTTCTTC.

This sequence joins TRBV30 and TRBJ2-7; 11 bases are a match to TRBD1. This CDR3 region has 15 residues. Germline V gene data show CDR1 as GTSNPN and CDR2 as SVGIG (reference sequence). Trimming at V came to 1 base and at J to 3 bases, leaving 5 bases not matched to a gene. The CDR3: CAWSDSGTGGYEQYF. DNA of the CDR3: TGTGCCTGGAGTGACTCCGGGACAGGGGGCTACGAGCAGTACTTC. The full variable domain, completed using reference TRBV30 and TRBJ2-7, is SQTIHQWPATLVQPVGSPLSLECTVEGTSNPNLYWYRQAAGRGLQLLFYSVGIGQISSEVPQNLSASRPQDRQFILSSKKLLLSDSGFYLCAWSDSGTGGYEQYFGPGTRLTVT.

About this clone: Other DNA sequences of this sample code for an identical CDR3. The chain couples TRBV4-1 to TRBJ2-3; the D gene is possibly TRBD2 (7 bases). The CDR3 spans 16 residues. CDR1 is MGHRA and CDR2 is YSYEKL in the germline V gene. V was trimmed by 0 bases and J by 3 bases, leaving 13 bases between them. CDR3 protein: CASSQEGAGVTDTQYF. CDR3 bases: TGCGCCAGCAGCCAAGAGGGGGCGGGAGTAACAGATACGCAGTATTTT.

The V gene is TRBV10-3, the J gene TRBJ2-2; 9 bases map to TRBD1. V lost 5 bases, J lost 3 bases, and 4 bases stayed unmatched. Per germline, CDR1 ENHRY and CDR2 SYGVKD. The length of the CDR3 is 15 residues. The chain's CDR3 is CAISKTGGDTGELFF. The DNA for the CDR3 is TGTGCCATCAGTAAGACAGGGGGAGACACCGGGGAGCTGTTTTTT.

The chain is built from TRBV6-5 and TRBJ1-6, with 9 bases matching TRBD1. V was pared by 7 bases and J by 8 bases, with 6 bases of the junction left unmatched. The CDR3 sequence is 14 residues long. Germline V gene sequence: CDR1 MNHEY, CDR2 SVGAGI. The CDR3: CASTRDRDYSPLHF. CDR3 DNA sequence: TGTGCCAGCACCCGGGACAGGGATTATTCACCCCTCCACTTT.

This clone was picked up one time. The gene calls are TRBV19 and TRBJ2-3, with D possibly TRBD2 on 6 matching bases. The V end lost 7 bases, the J end lost 6 bases, and 14 bases lay between the germline ends. Germline CDR1 reads LNHDA; CDR2 reads SQIVND (reference sequence). The CDR3 is 13 amino acids. This CDR3 is CASKWREADTQYF. The CDR3 coding sequence is TGTGCCAGTAAATGGAGGGAGGCCGATACGCAGTATTTT.

The genes are TRBV29-1 and TRBJ2-7; 8 bases align to TRBD1. Trimming cost V 6 bases and J 4 bases; bases outside gene matches: 8. This CDR3 is 13 amino acids long. From germline, CDR1 is SQVTM and CDR2 ANQGSEA. The DNA for the CDR3 is TGCAGCGTCTTCACAGGGGGTACTTACGAGCAGTACTTC. Encoded protein: CSVFTGGTYEQYF.

The chain joins TRBV18 to TRBJ1-3; 7 nucleotides line up with TRBD1. V trimming: 5 bases; J trimming: 2 bases; junction bases outside the gene matches: 3. CDR3 length: 14 residues. CDR1 and CDR2 from the germline V gene are KGHSH and LQKENI. The CDR3 reads CASSTGTAGNTIYF. CDR3 nucleotides: TGTGCCAGCTCAACCGGGACAGCTGGAAACACCATATATTTT.